What follows are 9 T cell receptor beta chains derived from one specimen sequenced in a study of T-cell memory formation after mild COVID-19. TCRdb ran MiXCR on the 5' RACE reads and lists one entry per CDR3 protein. The top ten hold 12% of the sample, which has 150,000 or so distinct CDR3 sequences, 25% to 40% seen once. Sequencing used PBMCs or a T cell subset sorted from them (not recorded which). The source of these receptors is an adult woman who had mild COVID-19 (a few samples of this study predate the infection). Cell type and time point are not known.

The chain is built from TRBV6-2 or TRBV6-3 and TRBJ2-1; 7 bases align to TRBD1. CDR3 length equals 13 residues. Unmatched junction bases numbered 4, after V lost 6 bases and J lost 5 bases. Germline CDR1 MNHEY, CDR2 SVGEGT. The CDR3 here is CASSRDSNNEQFF. CDR3 in DNA: TGTGCCAGCAGCCGGGACAGTAACAATGAGCAGTTCTTC.

The J gene is TRBJ2-7, the V gene TRBV28, with D possibly matching TRBD2 (6 bases). CDR1 is MDHEN and CDR2 is SYDVKM in the germline V gene. CDR3 length: 12 residues. With 2 bases removed from V and 5 bases from J, the gap between germline ends came to 7 bases. The CDR3 loop is CASSLRRDEQYF. The CDR3 coding sequence is TGTGCCAGCAGTTTAAGGAGGGACGAGCAGTACTTC. Drawing the rest from reference TRBV28 and TRBJ2-7, the complete variable domain is DVKVTQSSRYLVKRTGEKVFLECVQDMDHENMFWYRQDPGLGLRLIYFSYDVKMKEKGDIPEGYSVSREKKERFSLILESASTNQTSMYLCASSLRRDEQYFGPGTRLTVT.

In this sample, this clonotype turned up a few times. The rearrangement joins TRBV20-1 to TRBJ2-7; 11 nucleotides match TRBD2. This CDR3 has 16 residues. CDR1 and CDR2 (germline): DFQATT, SNEGSKA (reference sequence). The V and J ends lost 0 bases and 3 bases, in that order; junction bases with no gene match: 7. In DNA form, the CDR3 reads TGCAGTGCTAGAGATGTACTAGCGGGGGAGTTCTACGAGCAGTACTTC. This codes for CSARDVLAGEFYEQYF.

This clonotype was seen repeatedly, ten times or more. The chain couples TRBV6-5 to TRBJ2-7, with TRBD1 matching 9 bases. In germline, CDR1 is MNHEY, CDR2 SVGAGI. J was trimmed by 8 bases and V by 5 bases; bases with no gene match: 7. This CDR3 spans 13 amino acids. CDR3 bases: TGTGCCAGCAGTGAAACCGGGACAGGGAAGCAGTACTTC. Encoded protein: CASSETGTGKQYF.

The CDR3 DNA reads TGTGCCAGCAGTCGGGTGGACAGGGACAATTCACCCCTCCACTTT. It translates to CASSRVDRDNSPLHF. The gene calls are TRBV28 and TRBJ1-6, with 8 bases fitting TRBD1. J was trimmed by 7 bases and V by 5 bases; bases with no gene match: 7. This CDR3 has 15 residues. Germline assignment: CDR1 MDHEN and CDR2 SYDVKM.

A few counts support this clonotype. This chain links TRBV14 with TRBJ1-2; the D is unclear. The CDR3 covers 14 residues. V lost 4 bases and J 1 base, leaving 10 bases between the germline ends. CDR1 and CDR2 (germline): SGHDN, FVKESK. For the CDR3, the DNA is TGTGCCAGCAGCCGAGGAGTATTTAACTATGGCTACACCTTC. Protein sequence: CASSRGVFNYGYTF.

The genes are TRBV6-2 or TRBV6-3 and TRBJ1-1, with D possibly TRBD1 on 5 matching bases. This CDR3 is built from 15 residues. Trimming stripped 2 bases from V and 1 base from J, with 11 bases between. In germline, CDR1 is MNHEY, CDR2 SVGEGT. The CDR3 is CASSYGAVGNTEAFF. The CDR3 nucleotides are TGTGCCAGCAGTTACGGGGCAGTGGGGAACACTGAAGCTTTCTTT.

The chain recombines TRBV7-9 with TRBJ2-1; the match to TRBD2 covers 7 bases. V trimming: 4 bases; J trimming: 1 base; junction bases outside the gene matches: 10. The CDR3 consists of 17 residues. Germline V lookup: CDR1 SEHNR, CDR2 FQNEAQ (reference sequence). The CDR3 DNA reads as TGTGCCAGCAGCTCTAGCGGCGATTTTGGTTCCTACAATGAGCAGTTCTTC. This codes for CASSSSGDFGSYNEQFF.

This chain connects TRBV9 to TRBJ2-7; 7 bases agree with TRBD1. With 3 bases clipped from V and 0 bases from J, the junction kept 3 bases outside the gene matches. The germline V gene encodes CDR1 SGDLS and CDR2 YYNGEE. The CDR3 totals 14 residues. CDR3 protein: CASSGDRGSYEQYF. In DNA form, the CDR3 reads TGTGCCAGCAGCGGGGACAGAGGCTCCTACGAGCAGTACTTC.